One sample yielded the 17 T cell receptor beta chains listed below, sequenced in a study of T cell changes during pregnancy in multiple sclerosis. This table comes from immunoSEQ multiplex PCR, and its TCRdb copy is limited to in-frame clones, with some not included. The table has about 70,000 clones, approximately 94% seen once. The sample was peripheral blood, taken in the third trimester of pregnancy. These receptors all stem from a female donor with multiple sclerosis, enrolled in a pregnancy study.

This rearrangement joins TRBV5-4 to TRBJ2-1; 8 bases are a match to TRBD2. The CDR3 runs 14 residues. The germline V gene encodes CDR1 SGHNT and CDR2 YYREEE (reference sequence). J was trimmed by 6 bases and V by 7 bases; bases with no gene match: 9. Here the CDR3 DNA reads TGTGCCAGCTTACCCCCCGGGGGGGGCAATGAGCAGTTCTTC. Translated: CASLPPGGGNEQFF.

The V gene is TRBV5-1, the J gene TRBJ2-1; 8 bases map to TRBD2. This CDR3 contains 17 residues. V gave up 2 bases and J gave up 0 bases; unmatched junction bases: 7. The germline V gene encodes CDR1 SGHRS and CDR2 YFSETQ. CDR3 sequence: CASSLRSGGSSYNEQFF. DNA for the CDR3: TGCGCCAGCAGCTTAAGAAGCGGGGGTTCCTCCTACAATGAGCAGTTCTTC.

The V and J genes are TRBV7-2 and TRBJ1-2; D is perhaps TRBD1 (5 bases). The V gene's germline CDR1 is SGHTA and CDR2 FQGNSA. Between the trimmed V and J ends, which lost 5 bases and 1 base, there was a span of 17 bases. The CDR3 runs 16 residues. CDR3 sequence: CASSPPRGGGNYGYTF. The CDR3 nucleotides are TGTGCCAGCAGCCCCCCACGTGGGGGGGGTAACTATGGCTACACCTTC.

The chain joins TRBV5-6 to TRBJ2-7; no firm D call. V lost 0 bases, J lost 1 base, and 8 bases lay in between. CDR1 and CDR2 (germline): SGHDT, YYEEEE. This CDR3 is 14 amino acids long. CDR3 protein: CASSLVADSYEQYF. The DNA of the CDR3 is TGTGCCAGCAGCTTGGTGGCCGATTCCTACGAGCAGTACTTC.

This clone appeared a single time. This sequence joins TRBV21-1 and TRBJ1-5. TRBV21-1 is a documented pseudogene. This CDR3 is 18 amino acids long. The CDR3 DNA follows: TGTGCCAGCAGCCTCCATTCAGCGTTCGACCTTAGCAATCAGCCCCAGCATTTT. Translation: CASSLHSAFDLSNQPQHF.

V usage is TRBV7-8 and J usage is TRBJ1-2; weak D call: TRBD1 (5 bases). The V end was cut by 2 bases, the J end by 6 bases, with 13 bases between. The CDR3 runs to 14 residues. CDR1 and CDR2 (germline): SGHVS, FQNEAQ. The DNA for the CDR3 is TGTGCCAGCAGCTTATTGGGGCAGGACCATGGCTACACCTTC. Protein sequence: CASSLLGQDHGYTF.

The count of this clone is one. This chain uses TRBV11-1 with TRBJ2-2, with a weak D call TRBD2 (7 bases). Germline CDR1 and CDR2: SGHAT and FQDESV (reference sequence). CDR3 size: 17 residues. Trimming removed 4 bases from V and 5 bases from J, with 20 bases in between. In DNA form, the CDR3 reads TGTGCCAGCAGCTCGAAGGGGGAGGGGTCGTGGACCGGGGAGCTGTTTTTT. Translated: CASSSKGEGSWTGELFF.

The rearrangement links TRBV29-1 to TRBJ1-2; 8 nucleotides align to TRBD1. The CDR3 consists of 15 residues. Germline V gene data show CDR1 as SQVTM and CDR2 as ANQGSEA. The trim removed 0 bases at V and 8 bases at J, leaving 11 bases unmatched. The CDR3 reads CSVEDRGAGGGGYTF. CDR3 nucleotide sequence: TGCAGCGTTGAAGATAGGGGTGCAGGGGGCGGGGGCTACACCTTC.

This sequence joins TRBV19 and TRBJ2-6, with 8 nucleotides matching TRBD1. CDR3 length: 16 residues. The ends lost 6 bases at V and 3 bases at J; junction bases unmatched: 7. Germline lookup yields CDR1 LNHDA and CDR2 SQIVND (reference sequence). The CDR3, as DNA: TGTGCCAGTAGCCAGGACAGGGACATTGGGGCCAACGTCCTGACTTTC. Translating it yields CASSQDRDIGANVLTF.

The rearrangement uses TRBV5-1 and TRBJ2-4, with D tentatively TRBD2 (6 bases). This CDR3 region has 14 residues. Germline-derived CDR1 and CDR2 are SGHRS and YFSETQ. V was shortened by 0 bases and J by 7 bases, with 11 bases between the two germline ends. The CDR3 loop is CASSLGLVRNIQYF. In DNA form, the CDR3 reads TGCGCCAGCAGCTTGGGACTAGTGAGGAACATTCAGTACTTC. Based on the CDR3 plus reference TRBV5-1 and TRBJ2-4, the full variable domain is KAGVTQTPRYLIKTRGQQVTLSCSPISGHRSVSWYQQTPGQGLQFLFEYFSETQRNKGNFPGRFSGRQFSNSRSEMNVSTLELGDSALYLCASSLGLVRNIQYFGAGTRLSVL.

The CDR3 bases are TGTGCCATCATGGACAACCTGAACACTGAAGCTTTCTTT. Its protein product is CAIMDNLNTEAFF. This chain links TRBV10-3 with TRBJ1-1; a weak D match, TRBD1 (5 bases). V lost 7 bases to trimming and J lost 0 bases, with 9 bases between them. There are 13 residues in the CDR3. CDR1 is ENHRY, CDR2 SYGVKD, per germline.

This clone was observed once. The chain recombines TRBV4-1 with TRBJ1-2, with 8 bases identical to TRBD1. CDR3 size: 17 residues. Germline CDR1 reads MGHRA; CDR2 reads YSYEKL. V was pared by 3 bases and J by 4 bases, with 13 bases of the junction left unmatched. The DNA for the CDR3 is TGCGCCAGCAGCCATTGGACCCAGGGGGCGCGCGGCTATGGCTACACCTTC. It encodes CASSHWTQGARGYGYTF.

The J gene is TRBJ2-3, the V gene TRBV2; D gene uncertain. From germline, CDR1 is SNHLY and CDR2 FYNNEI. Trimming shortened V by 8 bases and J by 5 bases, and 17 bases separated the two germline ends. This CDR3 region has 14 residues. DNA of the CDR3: TGTGCCAGCGAGGCTGGCTCCCTGGGAGATACGCAGTATTTT. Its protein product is CASEAGSLGDTQYF. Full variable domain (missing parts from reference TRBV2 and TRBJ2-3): EPEVTQTPSHQVTQMGQEVILRCVPISNHLYFYWYRQILGQKVEFLVSFYNNEISEKSEIFDDQFSVERPDGSNFTLKIRSTKLEDSAMYFCASEAGSLGDTQYFGPGTRLTVL.

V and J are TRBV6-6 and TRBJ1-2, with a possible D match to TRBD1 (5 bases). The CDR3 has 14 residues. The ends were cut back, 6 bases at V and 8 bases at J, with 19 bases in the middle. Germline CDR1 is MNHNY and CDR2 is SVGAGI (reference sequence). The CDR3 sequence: CASRPPGGEVGYTF. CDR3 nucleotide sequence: TGTGCCAGCAGACCTCCTGGGGGGGAAGTAGGCTACACCTTC.

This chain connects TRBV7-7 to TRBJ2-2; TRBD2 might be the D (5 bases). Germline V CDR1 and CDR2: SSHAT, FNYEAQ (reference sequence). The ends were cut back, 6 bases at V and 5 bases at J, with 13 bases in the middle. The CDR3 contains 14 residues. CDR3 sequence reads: CASRAGAGTGELFF. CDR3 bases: TGTGCCAGCAGAGCAGGTGCGGGTACCGGGGAGCTGTTTTTT.

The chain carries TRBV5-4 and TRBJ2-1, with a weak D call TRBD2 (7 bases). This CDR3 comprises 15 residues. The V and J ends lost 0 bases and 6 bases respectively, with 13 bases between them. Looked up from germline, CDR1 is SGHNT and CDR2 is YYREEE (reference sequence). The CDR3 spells CASSLAGGPGNEQFF. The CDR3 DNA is TGTGCCAGCAGCTTGGCGGGGGGCCCGGGCAATGAGCAGTTCTTC.

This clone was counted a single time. CDR3 sequence: CASSRTGTVEGNTIYF. The CDR3 nucleotides are TGTGCCAGCAGCCGCACCGGGACAGTAGAAGGAAACACCATATATTTT. The chain carries TRBV4-2 and TRBJ1-3; 7 bases map to TRBD1. The germline V gene has CDR1 LGHNA and CDR2 YNFKEQ. CDR3 size: 16 residues. With V trimmed by 4 bases and J by 4 bases, 10 bases remained unmatched.